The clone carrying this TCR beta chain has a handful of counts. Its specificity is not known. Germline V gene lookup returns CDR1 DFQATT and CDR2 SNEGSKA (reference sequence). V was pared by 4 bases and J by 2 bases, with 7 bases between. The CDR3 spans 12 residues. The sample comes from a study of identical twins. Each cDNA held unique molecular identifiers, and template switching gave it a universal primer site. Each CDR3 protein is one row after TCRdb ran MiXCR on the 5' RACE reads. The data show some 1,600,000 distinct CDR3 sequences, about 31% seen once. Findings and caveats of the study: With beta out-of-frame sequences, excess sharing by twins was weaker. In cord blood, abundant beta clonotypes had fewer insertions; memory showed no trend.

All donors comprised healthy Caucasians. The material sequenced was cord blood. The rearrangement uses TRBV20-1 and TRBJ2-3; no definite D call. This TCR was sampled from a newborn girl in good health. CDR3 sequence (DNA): TGCAGTGCTAATCCATTCACAGATACGCAGTATTTT. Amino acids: CSANPFTDTQYF.